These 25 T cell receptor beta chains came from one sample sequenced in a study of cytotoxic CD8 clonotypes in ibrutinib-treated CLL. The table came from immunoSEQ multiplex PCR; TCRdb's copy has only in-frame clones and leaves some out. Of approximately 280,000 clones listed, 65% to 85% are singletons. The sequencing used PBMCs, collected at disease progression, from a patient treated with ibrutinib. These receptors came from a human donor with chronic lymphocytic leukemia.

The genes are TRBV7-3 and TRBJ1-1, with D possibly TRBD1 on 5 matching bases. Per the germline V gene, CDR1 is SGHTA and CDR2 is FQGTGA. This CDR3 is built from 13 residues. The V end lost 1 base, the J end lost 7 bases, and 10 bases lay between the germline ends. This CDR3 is CASSLSGGGEAFF. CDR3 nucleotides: TGTGCCAGCAGCTTAAGTGGGGGAGGTGAAGCTTTCTTT.

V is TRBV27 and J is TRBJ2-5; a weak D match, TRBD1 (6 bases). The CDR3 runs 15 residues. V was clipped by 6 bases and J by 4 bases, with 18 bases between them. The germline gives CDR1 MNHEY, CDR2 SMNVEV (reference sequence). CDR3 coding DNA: TGTGCCAGCAGCCCCGCGGACAGTTTAGTAGAGACCCAGTACTTC. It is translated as CASSPADSLVETQYF.

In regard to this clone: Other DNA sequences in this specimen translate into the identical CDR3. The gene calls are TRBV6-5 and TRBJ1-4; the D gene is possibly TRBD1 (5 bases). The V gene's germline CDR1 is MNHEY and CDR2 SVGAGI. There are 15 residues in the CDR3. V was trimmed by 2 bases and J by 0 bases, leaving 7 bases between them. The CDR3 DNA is TGTGCCAGCAGTTACGACAGAACAACTAATGAAAAACTGTTTTTT. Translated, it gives CASSYDRTTNEKLFF.

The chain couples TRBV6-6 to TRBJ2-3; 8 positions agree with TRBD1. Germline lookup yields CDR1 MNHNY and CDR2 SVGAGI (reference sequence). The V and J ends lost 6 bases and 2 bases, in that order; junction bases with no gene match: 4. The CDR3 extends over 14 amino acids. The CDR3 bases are TGTGCCAGCAGAGGACAGGGCTTCACAGATACGCAGTATTTT. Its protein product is CASRGQGFTDTQYF.

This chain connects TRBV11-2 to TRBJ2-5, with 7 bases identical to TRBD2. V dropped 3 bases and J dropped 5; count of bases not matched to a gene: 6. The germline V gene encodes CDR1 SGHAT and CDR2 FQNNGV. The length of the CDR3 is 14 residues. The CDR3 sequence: CASSFVGGSETQYF. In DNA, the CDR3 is TGTGCCAGCAGCTTTGTGGGAGGGTCGGAGACCCAGTACTTC.

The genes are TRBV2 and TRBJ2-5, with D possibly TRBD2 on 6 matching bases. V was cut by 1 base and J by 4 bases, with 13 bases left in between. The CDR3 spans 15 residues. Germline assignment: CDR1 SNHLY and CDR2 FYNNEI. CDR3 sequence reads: CASSEEGFGGETQYF. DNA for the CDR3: TGTGCCAGCAGTGAAGAGGGCTTCGGGGGAGAGACCCAGTACTTC.

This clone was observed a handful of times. CDR3: CASSGFPNTGELFF. CDR3 DNA sequence: TGCGCCAGCAGTGGTTTCCCGAACACCGGGGAGCTGTTTTTT. The rearrangement uses TRBV10-1 and TRBJ2-2; D is undetermined. The germline V gene encodes CDR1 WNHNN and CDR2 SYGVQD (reference sequence). V lost 4 bases, J lost 0 bases, and 6 bases lay in between. This CDR3 region has 14 residues.

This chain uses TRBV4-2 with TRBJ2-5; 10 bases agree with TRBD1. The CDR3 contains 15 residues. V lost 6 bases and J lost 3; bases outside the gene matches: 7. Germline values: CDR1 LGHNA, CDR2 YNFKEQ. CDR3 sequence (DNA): TGTGCCAGCAGTCGCACCGGGACAGGGGAAGAGACCCAGTACTTC. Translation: CASSRTGTGEETQYF.

CDR3 loop: CASSGGTLSNQPQHF. The CDR3 region has the DNA TGTGCCAGCAGCGGGGGGACCCTAAGCAATCAGCCCCAGCATTTT. This chain uses TRBV5-8 with TRBJ1-5; D might be TRBD1 (5 bases). Trimming took 4 bases from V and 1 from J, leaving 12 bases between them. The CDR3 is 15 amino acids. CDR1 is SGHTS, CDR2 YDEGEE, per germline.

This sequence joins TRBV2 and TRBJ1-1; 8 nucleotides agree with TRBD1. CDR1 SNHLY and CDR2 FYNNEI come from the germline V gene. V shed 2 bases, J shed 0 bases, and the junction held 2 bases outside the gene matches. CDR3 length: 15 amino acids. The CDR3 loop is CASSEWTGMNTEAFF. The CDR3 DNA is TGTGCCAGCAGTGAATGGACAGGGATGAACACTGAAGCTTTCTTT.

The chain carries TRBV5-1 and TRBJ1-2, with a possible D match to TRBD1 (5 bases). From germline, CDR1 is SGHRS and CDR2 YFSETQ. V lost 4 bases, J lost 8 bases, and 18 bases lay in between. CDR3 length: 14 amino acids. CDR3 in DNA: TGCGCCAGCAGCATTAGAAGGGACCTTCGGGGCTACACCTTC. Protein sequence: CASSIRRDLRGYTF.

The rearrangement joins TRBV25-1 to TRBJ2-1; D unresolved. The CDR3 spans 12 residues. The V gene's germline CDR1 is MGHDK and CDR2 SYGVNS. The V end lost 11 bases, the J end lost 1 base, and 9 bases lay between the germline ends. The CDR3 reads CAARASYNEQFF. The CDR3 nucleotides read TGTGCCGCTCGAGCTTCCTACAATGAGCAGTTCTTC.

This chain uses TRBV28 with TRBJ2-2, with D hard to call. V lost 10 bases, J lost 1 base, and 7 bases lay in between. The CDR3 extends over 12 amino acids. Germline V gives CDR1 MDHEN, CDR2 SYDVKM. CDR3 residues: CANAGNTGELFF. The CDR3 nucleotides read TGTGCCAACGCAGGGAACACCGGGGAGCTGTTTTTT.

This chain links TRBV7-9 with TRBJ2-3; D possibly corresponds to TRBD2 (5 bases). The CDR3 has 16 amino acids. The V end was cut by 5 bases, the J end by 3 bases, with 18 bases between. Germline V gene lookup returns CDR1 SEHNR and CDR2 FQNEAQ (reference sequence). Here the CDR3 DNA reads TGTGCCAGCAGCCTTACCCTCCGGACTTGGACAGATACGCAGTATTTT. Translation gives CASSLTLRTWTDTQYF.

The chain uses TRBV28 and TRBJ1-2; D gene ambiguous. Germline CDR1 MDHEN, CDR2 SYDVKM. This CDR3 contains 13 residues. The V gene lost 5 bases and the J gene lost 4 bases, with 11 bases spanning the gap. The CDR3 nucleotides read TGTGCCAGCAGTCCAGCTCAAGCCTATGGCTACACCTTC. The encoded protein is CASSPAQAYGYTF.

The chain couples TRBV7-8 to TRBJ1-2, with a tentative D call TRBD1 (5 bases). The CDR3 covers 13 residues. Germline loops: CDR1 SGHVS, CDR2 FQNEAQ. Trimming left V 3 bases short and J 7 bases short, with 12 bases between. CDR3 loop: CASSLSREGGYTF. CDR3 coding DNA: TGTGCCAGCAGCTTGTCCAGGGAAGGTGGCTACACCTTC.

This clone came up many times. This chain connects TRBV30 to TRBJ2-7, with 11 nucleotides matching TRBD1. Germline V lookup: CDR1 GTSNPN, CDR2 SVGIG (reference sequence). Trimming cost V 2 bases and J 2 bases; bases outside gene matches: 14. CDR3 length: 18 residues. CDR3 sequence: CAWSYGPTGQGVPYEQYF. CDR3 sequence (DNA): TGTGCCTGGAGTTATGGCCCCACGGGACAGGGGGTCCCCTACGAGCAGTACTTC.

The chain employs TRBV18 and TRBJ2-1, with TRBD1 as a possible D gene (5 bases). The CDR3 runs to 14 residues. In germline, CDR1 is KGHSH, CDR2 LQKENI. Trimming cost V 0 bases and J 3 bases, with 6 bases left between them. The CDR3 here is CASSPPQGYNEQFF. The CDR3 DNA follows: TGTGCCAGCTCACCACCGCAGGGCTACAATGAGCAGTTCTTC.

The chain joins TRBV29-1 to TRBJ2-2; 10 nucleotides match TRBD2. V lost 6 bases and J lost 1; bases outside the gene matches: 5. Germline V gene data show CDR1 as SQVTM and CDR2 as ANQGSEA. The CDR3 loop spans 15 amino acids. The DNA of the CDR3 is TGCAGCGTCCGTATAGCGGGAGGGAACACCGGGGAGCTGTTTTTT. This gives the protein CSVRIAGGNTGELFF.

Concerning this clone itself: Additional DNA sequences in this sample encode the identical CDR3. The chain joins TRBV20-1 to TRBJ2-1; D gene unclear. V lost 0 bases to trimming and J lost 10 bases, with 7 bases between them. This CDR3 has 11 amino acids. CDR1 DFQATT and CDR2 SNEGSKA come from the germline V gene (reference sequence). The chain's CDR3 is CSARDLGEQFF. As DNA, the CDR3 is TGCAGTGCTAGAGATCTCGGGGAGCAGTTCTTC.

CDR3 amino acids: CASSYELGRIETQYF. The CDR3 coding sequence is TGTGCCAGCAGTTACGAGCTAGGGAGGATAGAGACCCAGTACTTC. V is TRBV6-5 and J is TRBJ2-5; D is possibly TRBD2 (6 bases). With 2 bases removed from V and 4 bases from J, the gap between germline ends came to 14 bases. The CDR3 is 15 residues long. CDR1 and CDR2 from the germline V gene are MNHEY and SVGAGI.

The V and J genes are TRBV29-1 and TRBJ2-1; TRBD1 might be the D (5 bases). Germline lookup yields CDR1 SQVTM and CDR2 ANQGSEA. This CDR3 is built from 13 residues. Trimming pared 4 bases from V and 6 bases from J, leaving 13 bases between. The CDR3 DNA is TGCAGCGTTGTTGCGGACATGCCCAATGAGCAGTTCTTC. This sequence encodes CSVVADMPNEQFF.

CDR3 nucleotide sequence: TGTGCCATCAGTGAGTCTCGTGTGGAGCAGTTCTTC. It codes for CAISESRVEQFF. V usage is TRBV10-3 and J usage is TRBJ2-1, with unresolved D. Germline assignment: CDR1 ENHRY and CDR2 SYGVKD. The CDR3 length is 12 residues. The V gene lost 0 bases and the J gene lost 10 bases, with 7 bases spanning the gap.

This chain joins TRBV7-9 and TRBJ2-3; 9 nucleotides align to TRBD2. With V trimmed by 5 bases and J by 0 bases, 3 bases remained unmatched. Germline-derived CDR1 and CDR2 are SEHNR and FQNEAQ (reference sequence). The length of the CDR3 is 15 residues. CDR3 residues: CASSSSGSSTDTQYF. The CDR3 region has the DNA TGTGCCAGCAGCAGTAGCGGGAGCAGCACAGATACGCAGTATTTT.

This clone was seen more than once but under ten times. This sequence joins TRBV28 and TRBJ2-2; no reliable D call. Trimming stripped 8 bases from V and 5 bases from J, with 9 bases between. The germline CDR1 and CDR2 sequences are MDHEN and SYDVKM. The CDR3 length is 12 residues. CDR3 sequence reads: CASGLLTGELFF. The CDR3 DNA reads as TGTGCCAGCGGCCTTCTAACCGGGGAGCTGTTTTTT.